This T cell receptor beta chain comes out of a study of shared T cell receptors in the human thymus (dated by TCRdb to 2020 to 2022). About the study as a whole: The study examined how the human thymus generates shared, self-reactive T-cell receptor alpha chains.

The germline ends are 10 bases apart after V is trimmed by 3 bases and J by 4 bases. CDR1 and CDR2, per the germline V gene (reference sequence), are MNHEY and SMNVEV. The CDR3 goes from the cysteine to the phenylalanine over 14 residues. Only the CDR3 portion is preserved as DNA: 42 bases, with reading frame beginning at the first base. A word on this clone: No antigen is known for it. No much larger clone exists at a distance of one base, and base qualities are not known.

The method was the immunoSEQ multiplex PCR assay. TCRdb limited this immuneACCESS table to in-frame rearrangements with V and J called. A share of clones is missing; checked studies link under half to unresolved V genes, and the rest is unexplained. For this sample the table gives some 700,000 clones, of which approximately 85% were detected only once. The ten largest clones represent over 0.008% of the sample. The sample was also linked to a second study, of human thymus T cells. Looking at the second paper: In Finland, the donors were immunologically healthy infants who were having open corrective cardiac surgery for congenital heart defects. Thymus tissue was obtained as surgical resects removed during corrective cardiac surgery. Usage of V and J gene segments appeared to be biased in both the thymic and the peripheral blood repertoires. The related research found that thymic TCR repertoires overlapped highly between unrelated individuals. The study used roughly eight infant thymus samples plus four related peripheral blood samples to characterize TCR alpha and beta repertoires. The infant donors were about 7 to 250 days old, and the cohort included five or six males and a couple of females. Thymocytes were released mechanically from tissue and stored at -70 °C as pellets of about 9-32 million cells. Genomic DNA was extracted from frozen cell pellets with a QIAsymphony instrument. Using the immunoSEQ multiplex PCR assay, the TCRB and TCRAD loci were amplified from a standardized quantity of quality-controlled genomic DNA. The V(D)J region was spanned by amplicons of a length sufficient to cover the CDR3 and to identify V and J genes. Through the commercial immunoSEQ service, the amplicons were sequenced on an Illumina platform. Primer bias and sequencing errors were corrected as previously described, and TCRAD and TCRB definitions were based on the IMGT database. Repertoires were analysed with immunoSEQ Analyzer 3.0 and VDJTools, covering basic statistics, V/J segment usage, diversity estimates, rarefaction and pairwise overlap. Diversity was estimated with Chao1, ChaoE, Efron-Thisted, Shannon and inverse Simpson indices, and also on datasets down-sampled to the smallest sample. Repertoire overlap was determined by strict matching of CDR3 nucleotide sequence, V gene and J gene, and Jaccard-based multidimensional scaling clustering was applied. On average, thymus samples yielded around 800,000 unique TCRB clonotypes, whereas blood samples yielded 70,000 to 100,000.

The TCR was taken from a girl in the first two years of life with a congenital heart defect. Donor details come from another sample of the same person, matched by shared clones. This chain is built from TRBV27 and TRBJ2-1, with TRBD1 as a weak D call on 6 bases. The sequencing sample was made of thymocytes. For the CDR3, the sequence is CASSFWGPYNEQFF. The DNA reads as follows: TGTGCCAGCAGTTTCTGGGGGCCGTACAATGAGCAGTTCTTC.